The clone carrying this T cell receptor beta chain has more than one count but fewer than ten. Antigen: not known. Germline CDR1 reads SEHNR; CDR2 reads FQNEAQ (reference sequence). There are 15 residues in the CDR3. The germline V and J ends were trimmed by 5 bases and 2 bases, with 14 bases remaining between them. This sample is part of a study of CD8+CD57+ T cells in acquired aplastic anemia. Overall study findings and caveats: Patients had fewer than 35 CD8+ CDR3 sequences in common with controls (the shared set).

The TCR beta profiling, which covered VDJ combination and CDR3 sequence, was carried out using genomic DNA as the template. TCRdb reanalysed the reads using MiXCR and keeps one entry per CDR3 protein. The sample carries 250,000 or so distinct CDR3 sequences, approximately 50% recorded once. The sequenced patients had an expansion of CD8+CD57+ cells seen by flow cytometry. This chain connects TRBV7-9 to TRBJ2-3, with a tentative D call TRBD2 (6 bases). Input material: sorted CD4+, CD8+, or CD8+CD57+ T cells (not recorded which) from PBMCs. The receptor was isolated from a human donor with aplastic anemia. As DNA, the CDR3 is TGTGCCAGCAGCGATCCTAGCGCACACACAGATACGCAGTATTTT. Translated: CASSDPSAHTDTQYF. The complete variable domain, with remaining parts taken from reference TRBV7-9 and TRBJ2-3, reads DTGVSQNPRHKITKRGQNVTFRCDPISEHNRLYWYRQTLGQGPEFLTYFQNEAQLEKSRLLSDRFSAERPKGSFSTLEIQRTEQGDSAMYLCASSDPSAHTDTQYFGPGTRLTVL.